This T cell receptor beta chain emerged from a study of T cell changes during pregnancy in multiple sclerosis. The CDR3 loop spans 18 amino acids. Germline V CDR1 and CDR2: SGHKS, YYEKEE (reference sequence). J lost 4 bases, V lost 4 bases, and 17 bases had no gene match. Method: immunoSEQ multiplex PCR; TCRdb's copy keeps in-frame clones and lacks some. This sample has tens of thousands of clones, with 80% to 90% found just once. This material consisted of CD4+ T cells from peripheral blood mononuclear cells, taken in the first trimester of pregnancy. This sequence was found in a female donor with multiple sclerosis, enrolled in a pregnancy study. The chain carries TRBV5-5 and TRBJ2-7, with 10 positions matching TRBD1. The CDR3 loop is CASSHKDPGQGFGYEQYF. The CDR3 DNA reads TGTGCCAGCAGCCACAAAGACCCGGGACAGGGGTTTGGGTACGAGCAGTACTTC.